The 24 T cell receptor beta chains presented below share a single source sample, sequenced in a study of identical twins. TCRdb used MiXCR to reprocess the 5' RACE reads, holding one entry per CDR3 protein. Of some 500,000 distinct CDR3 sequences listed, nearly 10% are singletons. The same specimen was also included in a second study, on yellow fever vaccine responses in identical twins.

Sequencing used PBMCs. The receptor set was obtained from a woman younger than 30 in good health.

This clonotype was detected many times. Written as DNA, the CDR3 is TGCGCCAGCAGCACCTACGGACAGGGCTATGAGCAGTTCTTC. This encodes CASSTYGQGYEQFF. V and J are TRBV5-1 and TRBJ2-1; 8 bases agree with TRBD1. The CDR3 has 14 residues. V shed 4 bases, J shed 8 bases, and the junction held 8 bases outside the gene matches. Germline V gene lookup returns CDR1 SGHRS and CDR2 YFSETQ.

This clonotype was found many times. The chain employs TRBV5-5 and TRBJ2-7; D gene unclear. The length of the CDR3 is 12 residues. V dropped 3 bases and J dropped 2 bases, with 6 bases sitting between them. Per the germline V gene, CDR1 is SGHKS and CDR2 is YYEKEE (reference sequence). In DNA form, the CDR3 reads TGTGCCAGCAGCTACGCAACCTACGAGCAGTACTTC. This sequence encodes CASSYATYEQYF.

V gene TRBV4-1 combines with J gene TRBJ2-7; TRBD1 matches at 9 bases. CDR3 length: 16 residues. The germline V gene has CDR1 MGHRA and CDR2 YSYEKL. The V gene end was trimmed by 1 base and the J gene end by 4 bases; junction bases not matched to a gene: 8. CDR3 sequence: CASSQVGTGGDYEQYF. The CDR3 DNA reads as TGCGCCAGCAGCCAAGTCGGAACAGGGGGCGATTACGAGCAGTACTTC.

This clonotype was detected many times. The V and J genes are TRBV4-2 and TRBJ2-7; D perhaps matches TRBD2 (6 bases). The CDR3 loop spans 14 amino acids. V lost 4 bases and J lost 2, with 12 bases in between. CDR1 and CDR2 from the germline V gene are LGHNA and YNFKEQ. The DNA of the CDR3 is TGTGCCAGCAGCCCGAAGTGGGGGGCCTACGAGCAGTACTTC. Translating it yields CASSPKWGAYEQYF.

This clonotype was seen at least ten times. The V gene is TRBV5-1, the J gene TRBJ2-3; D unresolved. V was pared by 0 bases and J by 0 bases, with 8 bases between. The CDR3 loop spans 15 amino acids. Germline values: CDR1 SGHRS, CDR2 YFSETQ. CDR3 DNA sequence: TGCGCCAGCAGCTTGGACGGGTTTAGCACAGATACGCAGTATTTT. This gives the protein CASSLDGFSTDTQYF.

The V gene is TRBV7-4, the J gene TRBJ1-5; D gene ambiguous. The CDR3 runs to 22 residues. Trimming removed 6 bases from V and 0 bases from J, with 33 bases in between. In germline, CDR1 is SGHVT, CDR2 SQSDAQ. CDR3 sequence: CASRFIAGFDWAALYSNQPQHF. The CDR3 DNA reads TGTGCCAGCAGGTTCATAGCGGGGTTTGACTGGGCAGCTCTTTATAGCAATCAGCCCCAGCATTTT. The whole variable domain, remainder taken from reference TRBV7-4 and TRBJ1-5, is GAGVSQSPRYKVAKRGRDVALRCDSISGHVTLYWYRQTLGQGSEVLTYSQSDAQRDKSGRPSGRFSAERPERSVSTLKIQRTEQGDSAVYLCASRFIAGFDWAALYSNQPQHFGDGTRLSIL.

The rearrangement links TRBV12-3 or TRBV12-4 to TRBJ2-5; D gene ambiguous. The germline V and J ends were trimmed by 7 bases and 3 bases, with 12 bases remaining between them. The CDR3 contains 13 residues. This CDR3 reads CASTYSTKETQYF. The CDR3, as DNA: TGTGCCAGCACCTACTCGACGAAAGAGACCCAGTACTTC.

This clonotype was detected many times. CDR3 region: CASSLAGVDTGELFF. CDR3 nucleotide sequence: TGTGCCAGCAGTCTGGCAGGGGTGGACACCGGGGAGCTGTTTTTT. The chain links TRBV11-3 to TRBJ2-2; TRBD1 might be the D (6 bases). The germline V and J ends were trimmed by 6 bases and 3 bases, with 14 bases remaining between them. The CDR3 covers 15 residues. Germline lookup yields CDR1 SGHNT and CDR2 YENEEA.

This clonotype was recorded at least ten times. V is TRBV4-3 and J is TRBJ2-1; D is unclear. CDR1 and CDR2 (germline): LGHNA, YSLEER. Trimming left V 0 bases short and J 10 bases short, with 13 bases between. CDR3 size: 14 residues. DNA for the CDR3: TGCGCCAGCAGCCAAGATAATGGTGTCCGGGAGCAGTTCTTC. Its protein product is CASSQDNGVREQFF.

The gene calls are TRBV7-2 and TRBJ2-2; D might be TRBD1 or TRBD2, each matching 6 bases. Germline CDR1 SGHTA, CDR2 FQGNSA. The V end lost 8 bases, the J end lost 2 bases, and 15 bases lay between the germline ends. The CDR3 is made up of 15 amino acids. The CDR3 is CASSARGENTGELFF. The CDR3 region has the DNA TGTGCCAGCTCAGCAAGGGGGGAAAACACCGGGGAGCTGTTTTTT. Looking up the rest from reference TRBV7-2 and TRBJ2-2 gives the full variable domain: GAGVSQSPSNKVTEKGKDVELRCDPISGHTALYWYRQSLGQGLEFLIYFQGNSAPDKSGLPSDRFSAERTGGSVSTLTIQRTQQEDSAVYLCASSARGENTGELFFGEGSRLTVL.

The CDR3 here is CNALGQGYEQYF. The CDR3 DNA reads TGCAACGCACTGGGACAGGGGTACGAGCAGTACTTC. The chain carries TRBV29-1 and TRBJ2-7; 10 nucleotides align to TRBD1. The CDR3 is 12 residues long. Per germline, CDR1 SQVTM and CDR2 ANQGSEA.

This clonotype was counted at least ten times. The CDR3 DNA reads as TGTGCCAGCAGCCTCGAAAGACTAGCCGATGAGCAGTTCTTC. Its translation: CASSLERLADEQFF. The V gene is TRBV3-1, the J gene TRBJ2-1; 7 positions match TRBD2. Germline loops: CDR1 LGHDT, CDR2 YNNKEL (reference sequence). CDR3 length: 14 amino acids. The V gene end was trimmed by 4 bases and the J gene end by 8 bases; junction bases not matched to a gene: 8.

The V call is TRBV6-5, the J call TRBJ1-1; 7 bases are a match to TRBD1. The CDR3 is 15 residues long. Germline CDR1 is MNHEY and CDR2 is SVGAGI. Unmatched junction bases numbered 9, after V lost 5 bases and J lost 3 bases. CDR3 protein: CASSTHRGPYTEAFF. CDR3 nucleotides: TGTGCCAGCAGTACTCACAGGGGTCCCTACACTGAAGCTTTCTTT.

This chain uses TRBV29-1 with TRBJ1-1, with 7 bases identical to TRBD1. V was pared by 3 bases and J by 7 bases, with 2 bases of the junction left unmatched. The germline V gene encodes CDR1 SQVTM and CDR2 ANQGSEA. This CDR3 is 11 amino acids long. The CDR3 spells CSVDSGGEAFF. CDR3 DNA: TGCAGCGTTGATTCAGGGGGTGAAGCTTTCTTT.

The table lists this clonotype with a few counts. V is TRBV12-3 or TRBV12-4 and J is TRBJ2-5; possible D gene TRBD2, 5 bases. V was trimmed by 3 bases and J by 10 bases, leaving 15 bases between them. The CDR3 contains 13 residues. CDR3 region: CASSFRVAEDQYF. The CDR3 DNA sequence: TGTGCCAGCAGTTTCCGCGTGGCGGAGGACCAGTACTTC.

This clonotype was counted many times. V and J are TRBV15 and TRBJ1-2; D is perhaps TRBD1 (5 bases). Trimming shortened V by 0 bases and J by 2 bases, and 13 bases separated the two germline ends. The CDR3 contains 16 residues. Per germline, CDR1 LNHNV and CDR2 YYDKDF (reference sequence). CDR3 in amino acids: CATSRDKWGTNYGYTF. The DNA for the CDR3 is TGTGCCACCAGCAGAGACAAATGGGGGACCAACTATGGCTACACCTTC.

V is TRBV6-2 or TRBV6-3 and J is TRBJ2-1; D gene uncertain. Germline V gene lookup returns CDR1 MNHEY and CDR2 SVGEGT. The V and J ends lost 5 bases and 2 bases respectively, with 19 bases between them. This CDR3 has 17 residues. The CDR3 DNA reads as TGTGCCAGCAGTGAGGCTGGTTCTCTCATCGCCTACAATGAGCAGTTCTTC. Its protein is CASSEAGSLIAYNEQFF.

On this clonotype: The junction shows a germline mismatch at one end, possibly a read error. The chain recombines TRBV9 with TRBJ2-3; D is possibly TRBD1 (5 bases). Germline CDR1 reads SGDLS; CDR2 reads YYNGEE. CDR3 length equals 14 residues. CDR3 residues: CASSGLTVTGTQYF. The CDR3 bases are TGTGCCAGCAGCGGGCTTACCGTTACAGGTACGCAGTATTTT.

In its sample, this clonotype was seen many times. The rearrangement uses TRBV7-2 and TRBJ2-4; 9 bases align to TRBD1. Germline CDR1 and CDR2: SGHTA and FQGNSA. The CDR3 runs to 14 residues. V trimming: 5 bases; J trimming: 4 bases; junction bases outside the gene matches: 3. The chain's CDR3 is CASSQDRGKNIQYF. The CDR3 nucleotides read TGTGCCAGCAGCCAAGACAGGGGGAAAAACATTCAGTACTTC.

This clonotype has just a few counts. The chain couples TRBV7-8 to TRBJ1-2; 10 nucleotides agree with TRBD1. J lost 2 bases, V lost 5 bases, and 8 bases had no gene match. This CDR3 is built from 16 residues. CDR1 and CDR2 (germline): SGHVS, FQNEAQ. The CDR3 protein is CASSLRDRGSNYGYTF. Written as DNA, the CDR3 is TGTGCCAGCAGCCTGAGGGACAGGGGTTCCAACTATGGCTACACCTTC.

In its sample, this clonotype was seen a few times. The rearrangement joins TRBV20-1 to TRBJ2-1; 7 bases fit TRBD1. The V and J ends lost 3 bases and 2 bases, in that order; junction bases with no gene match: 4. This CDR3 has 14 amino acids. Germline loops: CDR1 DFQATT, CDR2 SNEGSKA (reference sequence). The CDR3 spells CSARSQGAYNEQFF. DNA of the CDR3: TGCAGTGCTAGGTCCCAGGGGGCCTACAATGAGCAGTTCTTC.

This clonotype was seen ten or more times. This chain links TRBV7-2 with TRBJ2-2; no definite D call. In germline, CDR1 is SGHTA, CDR2 FQGNSA. CDR3 size: 13 residues. Trimming shortened V by 0 bases and J by 3 bases, and 2 bases separated the two germline ends. The CDR3 nucleotides are TGTGCCAGCAGCTTAGCCTACACCGGGGAGCTGTTTTTT. Translated: CASSLAYTGELFF.

This clonotype was recorded many times. The rearrangement joins TRBV2 to TRBJ1-5; 7 nucleotides agree with TRBD1. The ends lost 5 bases at V and 2 bases at J; junction bases unmatched: 6. The CDR3 runs 15 residues. The germline CDR1 and CDR2 sequences are SNHLY and FYNNEI. The CDR3 bases are TGTGCCAGCAGTCGTGACAGGGTGGGCAATCAGCCCCAGCATTTT. Translation gives CASSRDRVGNQPQHF.

V is TRBV5-1 and J is TRBJ1-4; maybe TRBD1 (5 bases). CDR3 length: 14 amino acids. The V end lost 4 bases, the J end lost 3 bases, and 10 bases lay between the germline ends. Germline loops: CDR1 SGHRS, CDR2 YFSETQ. CDR3: CASSRDVANEKLFF. CDR3 DNA sequence: TGCGCCAGCAGCCGGGACGTGGCTAATGAAAAACTGTTTTTT.